Reported below is one TCR beta chain. The conserved closing phenylalanine or tryptophan is absent in this CDR3, likely reflecting a read error. The DNA is omitted, as the CDR3 cannot be located on it reliably, and the CDR3 follows TCRdb's listing. The sample originates from a study of blood T cell repertoires in COVID-19. At the level of the study: Acute and convalescent COVID-19 specimens originated in the United States, Italy and Spain.

The authors' processing: Reference gene primer amplification yielded estimated nucleated cell counts. Some clones are missing from TCRdb's copy, which holds only in-frame ones; the method was immunoSEQ multiplex PCR. The DNA gave D and trimming, while V, J and clone size come from that table. The data contain about 210,000 clones, more than 75% of them singletons. Germline V gene sequence: CDR1 LGHDT, CDR2 YNNKEL (reference sequence). The CDR3 totals 12 residues, both ends included. Sequencing was performed on peripheral blood. The chain combines TRBV3-1 (or the pseudogene TRBV3-2) with TRBJ1-1; TRBD1, the table's D call, lacks a check against the DNA. The clonotype originates from a man in his sixties who had recovered from COVID-19. This chain's CDR3 is CASSQVGQAFQI.